This T cell receptor (beta chain) was obtained from a study of technical replicates of blood from a few donors. V was cut by 3 bases and J by 2 bases, with 14 bases left in between. The germline V gene encodes CDR1 MGHRA and CDR2 YSYEKL. CDR3 length: 15 residues. Clones were sequenced by immunoSEQ multiplex PCR, and TCRdb holds only the in-frame ones, with some missing. This table has 91,000 or so clones, around 96% appearing once. This clonotype was sampled from a human donor in good health. This rearrangement joins TRBV4-1 to TRBJ2-7, with D possibly being TRBD2 (7 bases). Sequences were obtained from T cells isolated from PBMCs. CDR3 amino acids: CASSQGEGQAYEQYF. Written as DNA, the CDR3 is TGCGCCAGCAGCCAGGGGGAGGGACAAGCCTACGAGCAGTACTTC.